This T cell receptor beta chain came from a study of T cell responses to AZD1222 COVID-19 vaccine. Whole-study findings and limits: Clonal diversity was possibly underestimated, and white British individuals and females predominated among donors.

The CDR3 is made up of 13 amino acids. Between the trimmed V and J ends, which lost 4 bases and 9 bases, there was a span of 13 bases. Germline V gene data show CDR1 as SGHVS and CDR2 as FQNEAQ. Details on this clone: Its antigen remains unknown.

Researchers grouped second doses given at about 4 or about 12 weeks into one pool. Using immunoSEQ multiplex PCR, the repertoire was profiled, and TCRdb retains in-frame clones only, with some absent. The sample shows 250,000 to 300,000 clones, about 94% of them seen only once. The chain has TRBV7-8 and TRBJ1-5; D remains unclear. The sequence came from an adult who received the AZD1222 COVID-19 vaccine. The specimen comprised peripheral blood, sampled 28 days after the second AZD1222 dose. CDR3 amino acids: CASSSTDGWPQHF. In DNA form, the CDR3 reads TGTGCCAGCAGCTCCACGGACGGGTGGCCCCAGCATTTT. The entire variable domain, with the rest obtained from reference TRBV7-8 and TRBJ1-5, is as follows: GAGVSQSPRYKVAKRGQDVALRCDPISGHVSLFWYQQALGQGPEFLTYFQNEAQLDKSGLPSDRFFAERPEGSVSTLKIQRTQQEDSAVYLCASSSTDGWPQHFGDGTRLSIL.